These T cell receptor beta chains were read from a single sample in a study of human T cells and chemical hapten exposure. TCRdb itself ran the reads through MiXCR, one entry per CDR3 protein. The sample carries 120,000 or so distinct CDR3 sequences, approximately 9.3% recorded once. The sequencing sample was made of whole blood. The source is a human donor in good health. Some clones in this sample may be carry-over from other donors' samples. The CDR3 runs from the conserved cysteine through the conserved F or W. A D gene is named only where the DNA matches it firmly. Clone size appears in some rows only: once, few, many, or a class for an expanded clone.

V gene,clone size,J gene,D gene,CDR3 protein,CDR3 DNA
TRBV18,many,TRBJ1-1,.,CASHKETGMGTEAFF,TGTGCCAGCCACAAAGAAACAGGGATGGGCACTGAAGCTTTCTTT
TRBV27,.,TRBJ1-6,.,CASRGRGSYNSPLHF,TGTGCCAGCCGTGGGAGGGGCTCCTATAATTCACCCCTCCACTTT
TRBV2,.,TRBJ2-5,.,CASSDFFPYQETQYF,TGTGCCAGCAGTGACTTCTTTCCGTACCAAGAGACCCAGTACTTC
TRBV9,.,TRBJ2-1,.,CASSVAGGGTYNEQFF,TGTGCCAGCAGCGTAGCCGGCGGGGGCACCTACAATGAGCAGTTCTTC
TRBV12-3/TRBV12-4,few,TRBJ2-5,TRBD2,CASSFTSGGGETQYF,TGTGCCAGCAGTTTTACTAGCGGGGGCGGAGAGACCCAGTACTTC
TRBV7-8,many,TRBJ1-4,.,CASSLWGTNEKLFF,TGTGCCAGCAGCTTATGGGGAACTAATGAAAAACTGTTTTTT
TRBV12-3/TRBV12-4,few,TRBJ1-1,.,CASSLRVGVAAFF,TGTGCCAGCAGTTTAAGGGTCGGGGTCGCAGCTTTCTTT
TRBV5-1,many,TRBJ2-7,.,CASSLEAGPSYEQYF,TGCGCCAGCAGCTTGGAAGCGGGCCCATCCTACGAGCAGTACTTC
TRBV7-9,.,TRBJ2-5,TRBD2,CASRPLTSGSNVAQYF,TGTGCCAGCAGGCCACTGACTAGCGGGAGTAATGTGGCCCAGTACTTC
TRBV6-6,few,TRBJ2-3,.,CASSYYRDPLASWRDTQYF,TGTGCCAGCAGTTACTACAGGGACCCACTAGCCTCCTGGAGGGATACGCAGTATTTT
TRBV11-1,few,TRBJ2-4,.,CASSPGAKELRYF,TGTGCCAGCAGCCCTGGGGCTAAAGAACTCCGGTACTTC
TRBV5-1,many,TRBJ1-1,TRBD1,CASSTRTGDTEAFF,TGCGCCAGCAGCACCCGTACAGGGGACACTGAAGCTTTCTTT
TRBV5-4,.,TRBJ2-7,TRBD2,CASSWGTSGYSYEQYF,TGTGCCAGCAGCTGGGGGACTAGCGGTTACTCCTACGAGCAGTACTTC
TRBV7-2,.,TRBJ1-6,TRBD1,CASSFRRQGNSPLHF,TGTGCCAGCAGCTTTCGGAGACAGGGAAATTCACCCCTCCACTTT
TRBV18,few,TRBJ2-5,TRBD1,CASSRQGSVQETQYF,TGTGCCAGCTCACGACAGGGGTCAGTCCAAGAGACCCAGTACTTC
TRBV7-3,.,TRBJ2-7,.,CASSLGPEPEQYF,TGTGCCAGCAGCTTGGGCCCAGAGCCCGAGCAGTACTTC